This TCR beta chain emerged from a study of cytomegalovirus exposure and HLA in healthy donors. Study-level results: It was taken for granted in presence/absence analyses that sequencing depth across donors was roughly uniform.

About this clone itself: Antigen: not known.

It was with 60 Vbeta and 13 Jbeta primers that the PCR ran. Sequencing used immunoSEQ multiplex PCR; TCRdb keeps in-frame clones, though not all of them. The sample has over 150,000 clones; less than 90% are singletons. Donors counted as nominally healthy when sampled, yet unrecorded immune exposures were likely. Germline-derived CDR1 and CDR2 are SQVTM and ANQGSEA. V gave up 5 bases and J gave up 4 bases, with 11 bases separating them. The CDR3 consists of 12 residues. This clonotype originated in a girl in the first two years of life in good health and CMV-seronegative. This rearrangement joins TRBV29-1 to TRBJ1-2; D might be TRBD1 (6 bases). Sequencing was performed on PBMCs. For the CDR3, the DNA is TGCAGCGTTCCCAGGGGTTCCTATGGCTACACCTTC. Its protein product is CSVPRGSYGYTF.